The 10 T cell receptor beta chains below all came from one sample that was sequenced in a study of blood T cell repertoires in COVID-19 (dated by TCRdb to about 2020). The library was produced with the immunoSEQ multiplex PCR assay. TCRdb obtained this table from immuneACCESS and retained in-frame rearrangements with V and J assigned. These tables miss some clones; where compared with another copy, unresolved V genes account for less than half of the shortfall, and the remainder is unexplained. The sample records tens of thousands of clones, around 81% of which are singletons. Together, the top ten hold roughly two fifths of the sample. Sequenced: peripheral blood. These receptors were taken from a man at least 80 years old with acute or convalescent COVID-19.

The rearrangement joins TRBV19 to TRBJ1-1; D gene uncertain. Germline lookup yields CDR1 LNHDA and CDR2 SQIVND (reference sequence). V was cut by 5 bases and J by 0 bases, with 19 bases left in between. This CDR3 spans 17 amino acids. The CDR3 DNA reads as TGTGCCAGTAGTGACAACAGCGCGGGATACCTGAACACTGAAGCTTTCTTT. The encoded protein is CASSDNSAGYLNTEAFF.

The rearrangement uses TRBV5-6 and TRBJ2-3, with TRBD1 matching over 8 bases. CDR1 and CDR2 (germline): SGHDT, YYEEEE. CDR3 length: 15 residues. J was trimmed by 1 base and V by 4 bases; bases with no gene match: 5. As DNA, the CDR3 is TGTGCCAGCAGCGCTGGACAGGGTCGCACAGATACGCAGTATTTT. This sequence encodes CASSAGQGRTDTQYF.

The chain carries TRBV6-1 and TRBJ2-4; 9 bases match TRBD2. In germline, CDR1 is MNHNS, CDR2 SASEGT. The CDR3 is 17 amino acids. V trimming: 3 bases; J trimming: 0 bases; junction bases outside the gene matches: 6. CDR3 sequence: CASSDRREGLAKNIQYF. The DNA for the CDR3 is TGTGCCAGCAGTGATCGGCGGGAGGGATTAGCCAAAAACATTCAGTACTTC.

V is TRBV6-1 and J is TRBJ1-1; a possible D gene is TRBD1 (5 bases). V was shortened by 4 bases and J by 5 bases, with 23 bases between the two germline ends. Germline CDR1 MNHNS, CDR2 SASEGT. The CDR3 is made up of 17 amino acids. The CDR3 is CASSGWLGLAGRTEAFF. Written as DNA, the CDR3 is TGTGCCAGCAGTGGTTGGCTCGGCTTGGCAGGGCGAACTGAAGCTTTCTTT.

This clone showed up just a few times. V usage is TRBV24-1 and J usage is TRBJ2-1; D is undetermined. Trimming shortened V by 6 bases and J by 3 bases, and 5 bases separated the two germline ends. The CDR3 is 12 amino acids. Per the germline V gene, CDR1 is KGHDR and CDR2 is SFDVKD. The CDR3 sequence is CATSRNYNEQFF. CDR3 bases: TGTGCCACCAGTCGTAACTACAATGAGCAGTTCTTC.

J is TRBJ1-2 and V is TRBV28; TRBD1 agrees at 7 bases. This CDR3 is built from 16 residues. Germline V gives CDR1 MDHEN, CDR2 SYDVKM. V dropped 5 bases and J dropped 3; count of bases not matched to a gene: 12. The CDR3 nucleotides are TGTGCCAGCAGTCTAATCGACAGGGATCGGCACTATGGCTACACCTTC. This translates into CASSLIDRDRHYGYTF.

The V call is TRBV28, the J call TRBJ1-6, with D perhaps matching TRBD1 (5 bases). The V end was cut by 5 bases, the J end by 7 bases, with 15 bases between. The CDR3 sequence is 15 residues long. Germline V CDR1 and CDR2: MDHEN, SYDVKM. The CDR3 is CASSVQLGLNSPLHF. The CDR3 coding sequence is TGTGCCAGCAGTGTTCAGTTGGGGCTCAATTCACCCCTCCACTTT.

The chain links TRBV28 to TRBJ2-1, with 9 positions matching TRBD1. This CDR3 comprises 15 residues. J lost 9 bases, V lost 5 bases, and 11 bases had no gene match. Per germline, CDR1 MDHEN and CDR2 SYDVKM. The CDR3 spells CASSLRDRDQGEQFF. The CDR3 DNA sequence: TGTGCCAGCAGTCTCCGGGACAGGGACCAGGGTGAGCAGTTCTTC.

This clone was observed once. The rearrangement joins TRBV7-2 to TRBJ1-1; TRBD1 is a possible D gene (6 bases). Germline V gene data show CDR1 as SGHTA and CDR2 as FQGNSA. There are 17 residues in the CDR3. With 5 bases removed from V and 0 bases from J, the gap between germline ends came to 19 bases. CDR3 bases: TGTGCCAGCAGCCCTCACCCCACAGGGTTCATGAACACTGAAGCTTTCTTT. As protein: CASSPHPTGFMNTEAFF.

The V and J genes are TRBV30 and TRBJ2-2; D perhaps matches TRBD2 (5 bases). This CDR3 has 12 amino acids. With 7 bases removed from V and 7 bases from J, the gap between germline ends came to 13 bases. Germline-derived CDR1 and CDR2 are GTSNPN and SVGIG (reference sequence). The DNA of the CDR3 is TGTGCCTACCAAGCGGCATACGGGGAGCTGTTTTTT. It codes for CAYQAAYGELFF.